The clone carrying this T cell receptor (beta chain) was seen only once. The length of the CDR3 is 15 residues. The ends lost 11 bases at V and 5 bases at J; junction bases unmatched: 12. Germline V lookup: CDR1 MDHEN, CDR2 SYDVKM. This sample is part of a study of blood T cell repertoires in COVID-19. Whole-study context: Collection of acute and convalescent COVID-19 samples took place in the United States, Italy and Spain. Nucleic acid was either cDNA or gDNA, and it came from T cells, B-cell-depleted T cells, or PBMCs.

Generated by immunoSEQ multiplex PCR, the TCRdb table keeps only in-frame clones and is missing some. The table lists some 150,000 clones, about 83% of them singletons. The chain employs TRBV28 and TRBJ1-6; 7 bases are a match to TRBD1. The sequence was obtained from a woman aged 45 to 65 with active or convalescent COVID-19. Sequenced sample: peripheral blood. In DNA form, the CDR3 reads TGTGCCTGCCAGGGGGGCCAGTCCGATAATTCACCCCTCCACTTT. It encodes CACQGGQSDNSPLHF.